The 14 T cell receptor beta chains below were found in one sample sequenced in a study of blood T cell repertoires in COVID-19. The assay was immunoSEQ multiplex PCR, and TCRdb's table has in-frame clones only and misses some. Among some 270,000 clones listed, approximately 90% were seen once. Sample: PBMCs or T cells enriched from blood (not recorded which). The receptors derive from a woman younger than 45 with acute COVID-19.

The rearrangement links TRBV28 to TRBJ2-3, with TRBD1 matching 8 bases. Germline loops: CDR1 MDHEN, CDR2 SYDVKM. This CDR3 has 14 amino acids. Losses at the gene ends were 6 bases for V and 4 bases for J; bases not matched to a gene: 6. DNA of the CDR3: TGTGCCAGCAGGCAACAGGGGGGCGCAGATACGCAGTATTTT. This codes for CASRQQGGADTQYF.

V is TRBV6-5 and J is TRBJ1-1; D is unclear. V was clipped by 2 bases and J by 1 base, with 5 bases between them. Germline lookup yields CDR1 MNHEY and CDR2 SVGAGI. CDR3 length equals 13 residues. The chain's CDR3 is CASSYAENTEAFF. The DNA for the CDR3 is TGTGCCAGCAGTTACGCAGAGAACACTGAAGCTTTCTTT.

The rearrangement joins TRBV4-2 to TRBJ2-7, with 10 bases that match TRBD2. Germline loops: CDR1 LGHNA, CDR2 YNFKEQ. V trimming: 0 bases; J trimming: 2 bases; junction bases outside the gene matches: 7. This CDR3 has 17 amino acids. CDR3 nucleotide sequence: TGTGCCAGCAGCCAAGAGATAGGACTAGCGGCGCCCTACGAGCAGTACTTC. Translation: CASSQEIGLAAPYEQYF.

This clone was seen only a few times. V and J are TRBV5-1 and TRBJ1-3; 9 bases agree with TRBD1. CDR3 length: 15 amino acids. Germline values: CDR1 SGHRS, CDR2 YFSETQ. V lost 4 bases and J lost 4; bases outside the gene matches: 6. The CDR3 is CASSERTGDGNTIYF. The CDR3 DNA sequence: TGCGCCAGCAGCGAAAGGACAGGGGACGGAAACACCATATATTTT.

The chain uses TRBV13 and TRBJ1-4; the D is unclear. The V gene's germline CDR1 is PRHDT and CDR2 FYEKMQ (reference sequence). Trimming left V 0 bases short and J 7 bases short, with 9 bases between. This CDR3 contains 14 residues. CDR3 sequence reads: CASSLGPVVEKLFF. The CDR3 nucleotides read TGTGCCAGCAGCTTAGGTCCGGTGGTTGAAAAACTGTTTTTT.

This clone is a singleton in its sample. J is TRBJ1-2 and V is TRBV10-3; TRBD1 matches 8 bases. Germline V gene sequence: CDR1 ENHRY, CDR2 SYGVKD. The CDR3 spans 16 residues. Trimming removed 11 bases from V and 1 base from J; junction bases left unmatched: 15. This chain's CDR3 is CAAQTGTGTFNYGYTF. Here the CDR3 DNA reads TGTGCCGCCCAGACCGGGACAGGTACTTTTAACTATGGCTACACCTTC.

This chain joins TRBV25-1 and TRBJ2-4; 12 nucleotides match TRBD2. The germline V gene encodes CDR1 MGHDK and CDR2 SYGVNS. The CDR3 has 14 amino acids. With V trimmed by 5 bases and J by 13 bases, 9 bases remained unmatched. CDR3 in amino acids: CASSFGLAGHPQYF. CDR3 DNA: TGTGCCAGCAGTTTCGGACTAGCGGGACACCCGCAGTACTTC.

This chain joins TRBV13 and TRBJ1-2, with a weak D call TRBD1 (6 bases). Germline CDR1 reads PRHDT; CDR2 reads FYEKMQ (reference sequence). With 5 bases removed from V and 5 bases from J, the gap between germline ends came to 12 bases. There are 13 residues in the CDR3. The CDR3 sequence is CASSQTGRYGYTF. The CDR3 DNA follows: TGTGCCAGCAGCCAAACAGGGCGGTATGGCTACACCTTC.

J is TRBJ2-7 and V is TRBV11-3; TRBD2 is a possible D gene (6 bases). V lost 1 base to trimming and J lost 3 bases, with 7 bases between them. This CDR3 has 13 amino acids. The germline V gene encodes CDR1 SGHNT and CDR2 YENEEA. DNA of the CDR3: TGTGCCAGCAGCTTAGCGGAGGGCTACGAGCAGTACTTC. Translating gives CASSLAEGYEQYF. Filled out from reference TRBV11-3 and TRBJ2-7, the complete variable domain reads EAGVVQSPRYKIIEKKQPVAFWCNPISGHNTLYWYLQNLGQGPELLIRYENEEAVDDSQLPKDRFSAERLKGVDSTLKIQPAELGDSAVYLCASSLAEGYEQYFGPGTRLTVT.

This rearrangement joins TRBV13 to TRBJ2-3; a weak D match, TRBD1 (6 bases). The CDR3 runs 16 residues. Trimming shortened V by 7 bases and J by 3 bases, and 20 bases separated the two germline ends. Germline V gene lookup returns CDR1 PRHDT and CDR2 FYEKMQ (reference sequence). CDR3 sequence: CASTHLSFGTTDTQYF. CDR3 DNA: TGTGCCAGCACCCATCTATCCTTCGGGACAACAGATACGCAGTATTTT.

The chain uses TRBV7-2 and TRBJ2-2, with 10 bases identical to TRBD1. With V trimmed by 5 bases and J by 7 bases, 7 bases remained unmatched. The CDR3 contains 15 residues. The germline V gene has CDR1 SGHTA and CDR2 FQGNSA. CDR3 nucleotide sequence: TGTGCCAGCAGCCCGGGACAGGGGTCTAGCGGGGAGCTGTTTTTT. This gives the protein CASSPGQGSSGELFF.

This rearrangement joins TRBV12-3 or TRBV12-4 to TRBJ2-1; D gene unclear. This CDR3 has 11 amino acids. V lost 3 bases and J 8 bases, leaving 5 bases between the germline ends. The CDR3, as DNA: TGTGCCAGCAGTTTCGTCGATGAGCAGTTCTTC. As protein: CASSFVDEQFF.

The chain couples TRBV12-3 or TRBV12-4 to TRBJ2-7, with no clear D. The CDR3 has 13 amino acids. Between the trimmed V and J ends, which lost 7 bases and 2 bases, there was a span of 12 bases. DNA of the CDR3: TGTGCCAGCAACCCTGACTCGCCCTACGAGCAGTACTTC. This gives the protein CASNPDSPYEQYF.

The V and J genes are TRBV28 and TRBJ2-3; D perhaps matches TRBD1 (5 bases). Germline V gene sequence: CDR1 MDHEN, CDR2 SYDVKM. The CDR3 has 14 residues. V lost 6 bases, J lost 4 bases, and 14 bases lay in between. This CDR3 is CASRPQGSADTQYF. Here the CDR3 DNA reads TGTGCCAGCAGGCCTCAGGGATCGGCAGATACGCAGTATTTT.